Shown below are 9 T cell receptor beta chains from a single sample sequenced in a study of cytomegalovirus exposure and HLA in healthy donors. Generated by immunoSEQ multiplex PCR, the TCRdb table keeps only in-frame clones and is missing some. The sample yields approximately 170,000 clones, about 89% seen once. What was sequenced was PBMCs. All receptors derive from a woman aged 18-29 years in good health and CMV-seropositive.

V gene TRBV5-1 combines with J gene TRBJ2-1; 9 positions match TRBD2. Per the germline V gene, CDR1 is SGHRS and CDR2 is YFSETQ. The CDR3 spans 15 residues. The junction had 6 bases not matched to a gene; V was cut back by 0 bases and J by 8 bases. The CDR3 bases are TGCGCCAGCAGCTTGGACGGCGGGGGGGCGGATGAGCAGTTCTTC. It codes for CASSLDGGGADEQFF.

This sequence joins TRBV29-1 and TRBJ2-7; 8 bases fit TRBD1. The CDR3 sequence is 15 residues long. Trimming cost V 5 bases and J 0 bases; bases outside gene matches: 9. Germline lookup yields CDR1 SQVTM and CDR2 ANQGSEA. CDR3 sequence: CSVSGTGSGSYEQYF. In DNA form, the CDR3 reads TGCAGCGTTTCCGGGACAGGTTCCGGCTCCTACGAGCAGTACTTC.

The chain joins TRBV28 to TRBJ2-7; D is possibly TRBD1 (6 bases). This CDR3 has 15 residues. Trimming pared 5 bases from V and 0 bases from J, leaving 14 bases between. The V gene's germline CDR1 is MDHEN and CDR2 SYDVKM. The CDR3 DNA follows: TGTGCCAGCAGTCCCGGGACAAAGAGCTCCTACGAGCAGTACTTC. This translates into CASSPGTKSSYEQYF.

The chain uses TRBV30 and TRBJ2-6; possibly TRBD1 for D (5 bases). CDR3 length equals 18 residues. CDR1 GTSNPN and CDR2 SVGIG come from the germline V gene (reference sequence). The V end lost 0 bases, the J end lost 0 bases, and 15 bases lay between the germline ends. This chain's CDR3 is CAWSVLAGRSSGANVLTF. In DNA form, the CDR3 reads TGTGCCTGGAGTGTCTTGGCAGGGCGAAGCTCTGGGGCCAACGTCCTGACTTTC.

The chain combines TRBV30 with TRBJ1-2; TRBD1 matches at 9 bases. Germline assignment: CDR1 GTSNPN and CDR2 SVGIG (reference sequence). The V and J ends lost 5 bases and 4 bases, in that order; junction bases with no gene match: 8. This CDR3 contains 14 residues. DNA for the CDR3: TGTGCCTGGGACCCACAGGGGGCGAGCTATGGCTACACCTTC. This codes for CAWDPQGASYGYTF.

The chain is built from TRBV5-4 and TRBJ2-2; 9 bases agree with TRBD1. The germline CDR1 and CDR2 sequences are SGHNT and YYREEE (reference sequence). J gave up 6 bases and V 2 bases, and 5 bases lay outside the gene matches. This CDR3 is built from 15 residues. The CDR3 nucleotides read TGTGCCAGCAGCTTCGGGACAGGGCGGGCCGGGGAGCTGTTTTTT. Protein product: CASSFGTGRAGELFF.

The V gene is TRBV28, the J gene TRBJ2-5; possibly TRBD1 for D (6 bases). The CDR3 sequence is 14 residues long. The ends were cut back, 6 bases at V and 5 bases at J, with 16 bases in the middle. Per germline, CDR1 MDHEN and CDR2 SYDVKM. CDR3 nucleotides: TGTGCCAGCAGCCCCCCAAGGGGGTGGGAGACCCAGTACTTC. Translated, it gives CASSPPRGWETQYF.

This clone has a handful of counts. This chain joins TRBV10-3 and TRBJ1-5; 7 bases match TRBD1. Germline CDR1 ENHRY, CDR2 SYGVKD. After removal of 2 bases from V and 1 base from J, the junction contained 2 bases not matched to a gene. This CDR3 comprises 15 residues. CDR3 residues: CAISELQGSNQPQHF. As DNA, the CDR3 is TGTGCCATCAGTGAGCTACAGGGGAGCAATCAGCCCCAGCATTTT.

The V gene is TRBV11-2, the J gene TRBJ2-2, with 7 nucleotides matching TRBD1. This CDR3 comprises 16 residues. CDR1 is SGHAT and CDR2 is FQNNGV in the germline V gene. V shed 5 bases and J 2 bases; nucleotides not matched to a gene: 8. As DNA, the CDR3 is TGTGCCAGCAGCGACAGGGACCTGAAAAACACCGGGGAGCTGTTTTTT. It yields the protein CASSDRDLKNTGELFF.